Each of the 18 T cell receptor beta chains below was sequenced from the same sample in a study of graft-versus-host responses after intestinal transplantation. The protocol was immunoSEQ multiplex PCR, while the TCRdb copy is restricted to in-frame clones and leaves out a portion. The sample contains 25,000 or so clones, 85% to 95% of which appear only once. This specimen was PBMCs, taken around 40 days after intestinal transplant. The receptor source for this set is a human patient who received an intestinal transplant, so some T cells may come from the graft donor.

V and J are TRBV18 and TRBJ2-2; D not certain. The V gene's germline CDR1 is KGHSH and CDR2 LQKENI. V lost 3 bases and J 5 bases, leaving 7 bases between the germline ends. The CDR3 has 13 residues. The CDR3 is CASSPSVTGELFF. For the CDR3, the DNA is TGTGCCAGCTCACCCTCGGTGACCGGGGAGCTGTTTTTT.

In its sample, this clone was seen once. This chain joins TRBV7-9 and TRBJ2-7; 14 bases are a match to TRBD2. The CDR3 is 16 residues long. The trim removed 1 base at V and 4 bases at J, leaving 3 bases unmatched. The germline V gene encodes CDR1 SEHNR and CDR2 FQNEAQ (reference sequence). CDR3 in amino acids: CASSLDGLAGGYEQYF. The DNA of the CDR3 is TGTGCCAGCAGCTTAGATGGACTAGCGGGAGGATACGAGCAGTACTTC. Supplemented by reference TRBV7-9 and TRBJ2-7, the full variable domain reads DTGVSQNPRHKITKRGQNVTFRCDPISEHNRLYWYRQTLGQGPEFLTYFQNEAQLEKSRLLSDRFSAERPKGSFSTLEIQRTEQGDSAMYLCASSLDGLAGGYEQYFGPGTRLTVT.

The CDR3 region is CASSPAPAASYEQYF. The CDR3 DNA is TGTGCCAGCAGCCCAGCCCCGGCGGCCTCCTACGAGCAGTACTTC. This sequence joins TRBV7-2 and TRBJ2-7; no firm D call. This CDR3 region has 15 residues. Germline V gene sequence: CDR1 SGHTA, CDR2 FQGNSA. The V gene lost 5 bases and the J gene lost 0 bases, with 14 bases spanning the gap. The complete variable domain, with remaining parts taken from reference TRBV7-2 and TRBJ2-7, reads GAGVSQSPSNKVTEKGKDVELRCDPISGHTALYWYRQSLGQGLEFLIYFQGNSAPDKSGLPSDRFSAERTGGSVSTLTIQRTQQEDSAVYLCASSPAPAASYEQYFGPGTRLTVT.

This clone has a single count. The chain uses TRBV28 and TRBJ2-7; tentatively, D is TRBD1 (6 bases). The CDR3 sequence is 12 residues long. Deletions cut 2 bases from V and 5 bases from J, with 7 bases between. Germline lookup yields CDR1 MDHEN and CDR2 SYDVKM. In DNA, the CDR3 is TGTGCCAGCAGTTTAAACAGGGACGAGCAGTACTTC. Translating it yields CASSLNRDEQYF. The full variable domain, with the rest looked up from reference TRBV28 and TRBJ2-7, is DVKVTQSSRYLVKRTGEKVFLECVQDMDHENMFWYRQDPGLGLRLIYFSYDVKMKEKGDIPEGYSVSREKKERFSLILESASTNQTSMYLCASSLNRDEQYFGPGTRLTVT.

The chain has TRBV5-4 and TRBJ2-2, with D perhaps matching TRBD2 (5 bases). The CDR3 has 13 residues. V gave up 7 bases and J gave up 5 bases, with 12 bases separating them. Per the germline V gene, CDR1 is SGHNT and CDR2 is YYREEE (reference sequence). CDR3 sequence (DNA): TGTGCCAGCGAGGGAGAGTTGACCGGGGAGCTGTTTTTT. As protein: CASEGELTGELFF.

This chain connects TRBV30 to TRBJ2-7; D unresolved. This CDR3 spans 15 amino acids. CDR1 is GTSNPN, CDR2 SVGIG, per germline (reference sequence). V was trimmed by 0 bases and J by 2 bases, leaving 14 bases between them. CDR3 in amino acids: CAWSVPSRLTYEQYF. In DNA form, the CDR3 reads TGTGCCTGGAGTGTCCCTTCTAGGCTCACCTACGAGCAGTACTTC.

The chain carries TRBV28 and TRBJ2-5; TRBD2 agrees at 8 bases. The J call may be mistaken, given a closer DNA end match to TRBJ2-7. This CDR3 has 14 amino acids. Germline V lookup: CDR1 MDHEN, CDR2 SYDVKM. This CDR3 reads CASSLAGGPYEQYF. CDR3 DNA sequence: TGTGCCAGCAGTTTAGCGGGAGGCCCATACGAGCAGTACTTC.

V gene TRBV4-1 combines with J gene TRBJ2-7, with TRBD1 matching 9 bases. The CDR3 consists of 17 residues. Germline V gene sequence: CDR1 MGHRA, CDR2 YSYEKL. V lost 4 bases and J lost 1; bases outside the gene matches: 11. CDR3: CASSLRDRVPSSYEQYF. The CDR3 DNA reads TGCGCCAGCAGCCTACGGGACAGGGTGCCCTCTTCCTACGAGCAGTACTTC.

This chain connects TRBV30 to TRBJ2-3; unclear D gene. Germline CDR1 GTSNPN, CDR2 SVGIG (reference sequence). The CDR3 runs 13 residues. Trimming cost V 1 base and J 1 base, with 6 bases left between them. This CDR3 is CAWSETGTDTQYF. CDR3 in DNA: TGTGCCTGGAGTGAAACCGGCACAGATACGCAGTATTTT.

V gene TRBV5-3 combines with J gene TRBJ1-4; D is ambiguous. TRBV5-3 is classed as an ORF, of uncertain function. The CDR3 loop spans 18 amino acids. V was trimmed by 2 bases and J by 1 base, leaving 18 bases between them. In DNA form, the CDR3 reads TGTGCCAGAAGCTTCCCTAAAGAGGAAAGTCGAACTAATGAAAAACTGTTTTTT. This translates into CARSFPKEESRTNEKLFF.

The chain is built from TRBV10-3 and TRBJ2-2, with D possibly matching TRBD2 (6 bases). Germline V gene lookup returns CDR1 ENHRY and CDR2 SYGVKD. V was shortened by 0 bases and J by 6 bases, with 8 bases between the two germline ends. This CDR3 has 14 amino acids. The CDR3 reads CAISESGGPGELFF. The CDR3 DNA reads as TGTGCCATCAGTGAGTCGGGGGGTCCCGGGGAGCTGTTTTTT.

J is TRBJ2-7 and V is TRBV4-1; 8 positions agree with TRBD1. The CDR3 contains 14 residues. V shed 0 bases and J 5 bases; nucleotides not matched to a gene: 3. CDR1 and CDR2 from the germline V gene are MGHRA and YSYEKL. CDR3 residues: CASSQEQGVNEQYF. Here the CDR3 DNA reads TGCGCCAGCAGCCAAGAACAGGGGGTCAACGAGCAGTACTTC.

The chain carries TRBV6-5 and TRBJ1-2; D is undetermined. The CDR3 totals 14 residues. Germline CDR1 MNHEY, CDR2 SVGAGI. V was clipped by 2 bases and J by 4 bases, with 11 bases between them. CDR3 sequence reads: CASSYGEESYGYTF. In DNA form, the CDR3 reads TGTGCCAGCAGTTACGGGGAGGAGAGCTATGGCTACACCTTC.

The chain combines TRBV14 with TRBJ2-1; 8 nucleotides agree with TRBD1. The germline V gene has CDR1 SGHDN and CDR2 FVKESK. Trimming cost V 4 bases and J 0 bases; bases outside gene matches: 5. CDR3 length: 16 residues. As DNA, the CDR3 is TGTGCCAGCAGCCGACAGGGGACCATCTCCTACAATGAGCAGTTCTTC. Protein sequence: CASSRQGTISYNEQFF. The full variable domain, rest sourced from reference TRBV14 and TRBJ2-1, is EAGVTQFPSHSVIEKGQTVTLRCDPISGHDNLYWYRRVMGKEIKFLLHFVKESKQDESGMPNNRFLAERTGGTYSTLKVQPAELEDSGVYFCASSRQGTISYNEQFFGPGTRLTVL.

In DNA, the CDR3 is TGTGCCAGCAGCCTCCGAGGACAGTCCCTCTCTGGGGCCAACGTCCTGACTTTC. Its protein product is CASSLRGQSLSGANVLTF. The chain recombines TRBV4-2 with TRBJ2-6; a possible D gene is TRBD1 (6 bases). The CDR3 sequence is 18 residues long. Germline assignment: CDR1 LGHNA and CDR2 YNFKEQ. V was cut by 4 bases and J by 0 bases, with 16 bases left in between.

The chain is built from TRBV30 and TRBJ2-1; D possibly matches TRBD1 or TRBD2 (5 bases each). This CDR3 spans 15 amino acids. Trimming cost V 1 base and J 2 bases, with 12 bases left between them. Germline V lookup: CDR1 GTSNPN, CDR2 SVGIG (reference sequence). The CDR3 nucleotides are TGTGCCTGGAGTGGGTGGCAGGGACCCTACAATGAGCAGTTCTTC. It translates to CAWSGWQGPYNEQFF.

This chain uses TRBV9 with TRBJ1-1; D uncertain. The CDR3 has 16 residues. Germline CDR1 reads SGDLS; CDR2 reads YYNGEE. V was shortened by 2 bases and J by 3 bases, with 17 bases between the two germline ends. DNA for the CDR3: TGTGCCAGCAGCGTCGACCCGGGTGTCAGCTACACTGAAGCTTTCTTT. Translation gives CASSVDPGVSYTEAFF.

The CDR3 loop is CASSEGGSGANVLTF. The CDR3 DNA reads TGTGCCAGCAGTGAAGGGGGCTCTGGGGCCAACGTCCTGACTTTC. The chain has TRBV6-4 and TRBJ2-6; the D gene is possibly TRBD1 (6 bases). Germline CDR1 and CDR2: MRHNA and SNTAGT. This CDR3 spans 15 amino acids. V gave up 3 bases and J gave up 0 bases, with 6 bases separating them.